This TCR beta chain is from a study of post-analysis software for immune sequencing data. In regard to this clonotype: As yet, its antigen is unknown.

Study results and caveats: In patients, about 5 TRBV segments were more frequent than in controls, with TRBV5-6, TRBV5-1 and TRBV20-1 among them. Same-batch samples co-clustered strongly by F measure.

Prepared libraries of TCR beta cDNA carried unique molecular identifiers. The authors obtained approximately 460,000 cDNA molecules from about 0.94 to 9.7 million T cells. Using its own MiXCR run on the PCR reads, TCRdb lists one record per CDR3 protein. The sample contains hundreds of thousands of distinct CDR3 sequences, around 64% of which appear only once. The CDR3 sequence is 12 residues long. V was trimmed by 6 bases and J by 8 bases, leaving 13 bases between them. This TCR derives from a girl aged 2 to 10 with multiple sclerosis. Sequences were obtained from blood. The chain recombines TRBV12-3 or TRBV12-4 with TRBJ1-2; TRBD1 is a possible D gene (5 bases). CDR3 in amino acids: CASRQTVYGYTF. The CDR3 nucleotides are TGTGCCAGCAGGCAGACAGTCTACGGCTACACCTTC.